These 25 T cell receptor beta chains were sequenced from one sample in a study of blood T cell repertoires in COVID-19. Sequencing was performed with immunoSEQ multiplex PCR; in TCRdb, only in-frame clones are kept and a portion is missing. The sample holds a few hundred thousand clones, around 92% seen once. The sequencing input was peripheral blood. All receptors derive from a person in their late teens or twenties with COVID-19, enrolled during active disease.

The gene calls are TRBV7-9 and TRBJ2-3; 9 nucleotides line up with TRBD2. After removal of 1 base from V and 5 bases from J, the junction contained 13 bases not matched to a gene. There are 18 residues in the CDR3. The germline V gene encodes CDR1 SEHNR and CDR2 FQNEAQ (reference sequence). CDR3 in amino acids: CASSLVKLAGFGEDTQYF. The CDR3 bases are TGTGCCAGCAGCTTAGTTAAGCTAGCGGGATTCGGGGAAGATACGCAGTATTTT. Full variable domain (remainder filled in from reference TRBV7-9 and TRBJ2-3): DTGVSQNPRHKITKRGQNVTFRCDPISEHNRLYWYRQTLGQGPEFLTYFQNEAQLEKSRLLSDRFSAERPKGSFSTLEIQRTEQGDSAMYLCASSLVKLAGFGEDTQYFGPGTRLTVL.

V and J are TRBV28 and TRBJ2-2; TRBD1 might be the D (6 bases). Germline CDR1 reads MDHEN; CDR2 reads SYDVKM. This CDR3 spans 15 amino acids. Trimming removed 7 bases from V and 3 bases from J, with 15 bases in between. CDR3 DNA: TGTGCCAGCAAACCCGGGACAATGGACACCGGGGAGCTGTTTTTT. Its translation is CASKPGTMDTGELFF.

This chain uses TRBV7-2 with TRBJ2-1, with a possible D match to TRBD1 (5 bases). V shed 3 bases and J shed 9 bases, with 15 bases lying between them. The germline CDR1 and CDR2 sequences are SGHTA and FQGNSA. The CDR3 extends over 14 amino acids. CDR3 loop: CASSLGPQGGEQFF. CDR3 nucleotides: TGTGCCAGCAGCTTGGGCCCGCAGGGCGGTGAGCAGTTCTTC.

CDR3: CASSLALADSYNEQFF. CDR3 in DNA: TGCGCCAGCAGCTTGGCACTAGCGGATTCCTACAATGAGCAGTTCTTC. The J gene is TRBJ2-1, the V gene TRBV5-1; 8 bases are a match to TRBD2. This CDR3 contains 16 residues. With 0 bases clipped from V and 1 base from J, the junction kept 3 bases outside the gene matches. Germline CDR1 is SGHRS and CDR2 is YFSETQ.

The chain combines TRBV12-1 with TRBJ2-7; no check of the table's D call, TRBD1, against the DNA was made. TRBV12-1 is a known pseudogene. The CDR3 runs 20 residues. CDR3 nucleotides: TGTGCCAGCAGCTTTCCACGAGGACAGGGGACTTGGGGTACCTCCTACGAGCAGTACTTC. It encodes CASSFPRGQGTWGTSYEQYF.

The rearrangement joins TRBV10-3 to TRBJ1-1, with 12 bases aligning to TRBD1. J lost 10 bases, V lost 3 bases, and 9 bases had no gene match. CDR1 is ENHRY and CDR2 is SYGVKD in the germline V gene. The CDR3 extends over 15 amino acids. CDR3 in amino acids: CAISEVGGTGGPAFF. The CDR3 nucleotides are TGTGCCATCAGTGAAGTAGGCGGGACAGGGGGCCCAGCTTTCTTT.

This chain connects TRBV5-1 to TRBJ2-7, with a tentative D call TRBD1 (6 bases). Germline CDR1 and CDR2: SGHRS and YFSETQ. The CDR3 covers 14 residues. V lost 1 base and J 6 bases, leaving 14 bases between the germline ends. As DNA, the CDR3 is TGCGCCAGCAGCTTGATGCCACAGGGTGCCGAGCAGTACTTC. It specifies CASSLMPQGAEQYF.

The chain uses TRBV5-5 and TRBJ1-5, with D possibly TRBD1 on 6 matching bases. V dropped 3 bases and J dropped 5 bases, with 15 bases sitting between them. CDR3 length: 15 amino acids. CDR1 and CDR2 from the germline V gene are SGHKS and YYEKEE (reference sequence). This CDR3 reads CASSSRRGSDQPQHF. CDR3 DNA: TGTGCCAGCAGCTCGCGCAGGGGTTCTGATCAGCCCCAGCATTTT.

This chain connects TRBV27 to TRBJ1-1; 9 bases line up with TRBD1. Trimming at V came to 5 bases and at J to 5 bases, leaving 21 bases not matched to a gene. Germline CDR1 is MNHEY and CDR2 is SMNVEV (reference sequence). CDR3 length equals 19 residues. For the CDR3, the DNA is TGTGCCAGCAGTCCGACCTCCACACAGGGGGCGGGGGATTGGACTGAAGCTTTCTTT. The encoded protein is CASSPTSTQGAGDWTEAFF.

This chain connects TRBV9 to TRBJ1-1; 7 bases line up with TRBD1. V lost 3 bases to trimming and J lost 1 base; unmatched junction nucleotides: 3. In germline, CDR1 is SGDLS, CDR2 YYNGEE. The CDR3 extends over 14 amino acids. The DNA for the CDR3 is TGTGCCAGCAGCGCGGGACAGTGGAACACTGAAGCTTTCTTT. This translates into CASSAGQWNTEAFF.

V and J are TRBV19 and TRBJ2-5; 8 bases align to TRBD1. The CDR3 sequence is 12 residues long. Germline V gives CDR1 LNHDA, CDR2 SQIVND (reference sequence). Trimming removed 6 bases from V and 3 bases from J; junction bases left unmatched: 0. This chain's CDR3 is CASRTGEETQYF. CDR3 nucleotide sequence: TGTGCCAGTAGGACAGGGGAAGAGACCCAGTACTTC.

This rearrangement joins TRBV10-2 to TRBJ2-2, with D possibly TRBD1 on 6 matching bases. CDR1 WSHSY and CDR2 SAAADI come from the germline V gene. V was cut by 5 bases and J by 1 base, with 8 bases left in between. The CDR3 has 14 residues. The CDR3 DNA follows: TGCGCCAGCAGTTGGGGGCGGAACACCGGGGAGCTGTTTTTT. Amino acid sequence: CASSWGRNTGELFF.

The V gene is TRBV19, the J gene TRBJ1-5; no clear D gene. There are 16 residues in the CDR3. The germline V gene encodes CDR1 LNHDA and CDR2 SQIVND (reference sequence). Trimming removed 1 base at V and 5 bases at J, with 15 bases between. DNA for the CDR3: TGTGCCAGTAGTATAGGGGCGGGTTTCGGTTATCAGCCCCAGCATTTT. It translates to CASSIGAGFGYQPQHF.

The chain recombines TRBV6-6 with TRBJ2-7, with 11 positions matching TRBD1. Germline V gives CDR1 MNHNY, CDR2 SVGAGI (reference sequence). V shed 5 bases, J shed 6 bases, and the junction held 15 bases outside the gene matches. The CDR3 is made up of 17 amino acids. The chain's CDR3 is CASSHRDRGSGGGEQYF. In nucleotides, the CDR3 is TGTGCCAGCAGTCACCGGGACAGGGGGAGCGGAGGTGGCGAGCAGTACTTC.

The rearrangement links TRBV11-2 to TRBJ2-7; 8 nucleotides align to TRBD1. The CDR3 spans 18 residues. Germline loops: CDR1 SGHAT, CDR2 FQNNGV. The ends lost 5 bases at V and 2 bases at J; junction bases unmatched: 17. The CDR3 spells CASSPTSRRTGSPYEQYF. The CDR3 nucleotides are TGTGCCAGCAGCCCTACCTCCCGAAGGACAGGGTCTCCCTACGAGCAGTACTTC. Supplemented by reference TRBV11-2 and TRBJ2-7, the full variable domain reads EAGVAQSPRYKIIEKRQSVAFWCNPISGHATLYWYQQILGQGPKLLIQFQNNGVVDDSQLPKDRFSAERLKGVDSTLKIQPAKLEDSAVYLCASSPTSRRTGSPYEQYFGPGTRLTVT.

The gene calls are TRBV6-6 and TRBJ2-7; a weak D match, TRBD2 (6 bases). CDR1 MNHNY and CDR2 SVGAGI come from the germline V gene (reference sequence). This CDR3 has 12 amino acids. The V gene lost 10 bases and the J gene lost 0 bases, with 10 bases spanning the gap. CDR3 DNA: TGTGCCACCCGGGACTTCTCCTACGAGCAGTACTTC. Translation: CATRDFSYEQYF.

Only one count was recorded for this clone. V gene TRBV25-1 combines with J gene TRBJ2-3, with TRBD2 as a possible D gene (6 bases). Deletions cut 8 bases from V and 0 bases from J, with 12 bases between. The CDR3 has 14 amino acids. Germline V gives CDR1 MGHDK, CDR2 SYGVNS. The CDR3 reads CASDSGPSTDTQYF. The CDR3 DNA reads as TGTGCCAGCGACAGCGGGCCTAGCACAGATACGCAGTATTTT.

V is TRBV6-5 and J is TRBJ2-7; D not certain. Trimming took 0 bases from V and 7 from J, leaving 13 bases between them. Germline values: CDR1 MNHEY, CDR2 SVGAGI. The CDR3 runs 14 residues. CDR3 amino acids: CASSYSPLTWEQYF. CDR3 in DNA: TGTGCCAGCAGTTACTCGCCACTAACGTGGGAGCAGTACTTC.

The V call is TRBV7-2, the J call TRBJ1-2; 10 nucleotides align to TRBD1. The CDR3 length is 17 residues. The J segment lost 4 bases and the V segment lost 1 base, leaving 9 bases of the junction unmatched. Germline CDR1 SGHTA, CDR2 FQGNSA. DNA of the CDR3: TGTGCCAGCAGCTTAGAAAGTGCCGGGACAGGGGCCTATGGCTACACCTTC. Its translation is CASSLESAGTGAYGYTF.

In nucleotides, the CDR3 is TGTGCCAGCAGCCTTGGACAGGGGAATCAGCCCCAGCATTTT. Its translation is CASSLGQGNQPQHF. The chain employs TRBV7-2 and TRBJ1-5; 9 nucleotides match TRBD1. The CDR3 has 14 amino acids. V lost 5 bases and J lost 4; bases outside the gene matches: 3. The germline gives CDR1 SGHTA, CDR2 FQGNSA.

The chain is built from TRBV12-3 or TRBV12-4 and TRBJ2-2; D unresolved. The CDR3 has 13 residues. V was cut by 7 bases and J by 0 bases, with 6 bases left in between. CDR3 residues: CASMGANTGELFF. The CDR3 nucleotides read TGTGCCAGCATGGGCGCGAACACCGGGGAGCTGTTTTTT.

The V call is TRBV10-2, the J call TRBJ1-2; D is ambiguous. V dropped 5 bases and J dropped 2 bases, with 6 bases sitting between them. Germline loops: CDR1 WSHSY, CDR2 SAAADI. This CDR3 contains 12 residues. The CDR3 is CASSTSNYGYTF. CDR3 coding DNA: TGCGCCAGCAGTACATCGAACTATGGCTACACCTTC.

This chain connects TRBV29-1 to TRBJ2-2; a possible D gene is TRBD1 (5 bases). This CDR3 region has 11 residues. The germline CDR1 and CDR2 sequences are SQVTM and ANQGSEA. V dropped 4 bases and J dropped 6 bases, with 6 bases sitting between them. DNA of the CDR3: TGCAGCGTTGGACAGCCCGGGGAGCTGTTTTTT. This encodes CSVGQPGELFF.

The chain carries TRBV7-3 and TRBJ2-3; maybe TRBD2 (5 bases). Germline V CDR1 and CDR2: SGHTA, FQGTGA. Trimming removed 5 bases from V and 6 bases from J, with 18 bases in between. This CDR3 is 15 amino acids long. CDR3 coding DNA: TGTGCCAGCAGCCCAGAGGGCAGTTGGTCCGATACGCAGTATTTT. Its translation is CASSPEGSWSDTQYF.

The genes are TRBV27 and TRBJ2-7; perhaps TRBD1 as D (5 bases). V was cut by 3 bases and J by 4 bases, with 13 bases left in between. Germline V gene data show CDR1 as MNHEY and CDR2 as SMNVEV (reference sequence). The CDR3 is 14 amino acids. The CDR3: CASSFRARGYEQYF. The CDR3 coding sequence is TGTGCCAGCAGTTTCAGGGCTAGGGGTTACGAGCAGTACTTC.